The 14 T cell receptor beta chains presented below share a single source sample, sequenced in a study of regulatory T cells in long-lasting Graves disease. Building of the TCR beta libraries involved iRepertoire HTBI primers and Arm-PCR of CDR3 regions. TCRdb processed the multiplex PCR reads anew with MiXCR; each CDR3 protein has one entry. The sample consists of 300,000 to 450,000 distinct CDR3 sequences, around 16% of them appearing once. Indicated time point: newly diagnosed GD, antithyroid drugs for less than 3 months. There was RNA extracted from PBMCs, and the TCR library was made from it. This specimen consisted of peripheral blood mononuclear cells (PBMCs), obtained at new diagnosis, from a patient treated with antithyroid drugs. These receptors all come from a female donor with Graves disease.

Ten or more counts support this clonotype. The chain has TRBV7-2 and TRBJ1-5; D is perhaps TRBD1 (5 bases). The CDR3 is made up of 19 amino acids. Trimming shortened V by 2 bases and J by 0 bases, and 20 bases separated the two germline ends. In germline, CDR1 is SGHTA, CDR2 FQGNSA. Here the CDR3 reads CASSLKGSGGGYSNQPQHF. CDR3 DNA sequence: TGTGCCAGCAGCTTAAAGGGAAGTGGGGGGGGATATAGCAATCAGCCCCAGCATTTT. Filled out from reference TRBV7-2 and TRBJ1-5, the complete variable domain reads GAGVSQSPSNKVTEKGKDVELRCDPISGHTALYWYRQSLGQGLEFLIYFQGNSAPDKSGLPSDRFSAERTGGSVSTLTIQRTQQEDSAVYLCASSLKGSGGGYSNQPQHFGDGTRLSIL.

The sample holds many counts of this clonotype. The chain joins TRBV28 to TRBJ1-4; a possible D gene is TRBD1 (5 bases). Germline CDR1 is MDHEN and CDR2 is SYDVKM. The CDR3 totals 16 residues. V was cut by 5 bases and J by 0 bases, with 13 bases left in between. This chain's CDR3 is CASSPILGATNEKLFF. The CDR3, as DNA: TGTGCCAGCAGTCCCATACTAGGGGCAACTAATGAAAAACTGTTTTTT.

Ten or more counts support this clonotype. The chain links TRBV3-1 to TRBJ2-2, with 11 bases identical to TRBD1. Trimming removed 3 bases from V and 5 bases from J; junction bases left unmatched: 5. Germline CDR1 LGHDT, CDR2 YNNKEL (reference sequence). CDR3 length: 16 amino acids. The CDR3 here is CASSHQGTGGTGELFF. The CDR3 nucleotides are TGTGCCAGCAGCCACCAGGGGACAGGGGGAACCGGGGAGCTGTTTTTT.

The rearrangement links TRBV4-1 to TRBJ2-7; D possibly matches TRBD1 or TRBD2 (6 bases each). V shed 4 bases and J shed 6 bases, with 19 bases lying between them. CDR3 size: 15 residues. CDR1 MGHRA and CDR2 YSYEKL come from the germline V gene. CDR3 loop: CASSPGGGVSREQYF. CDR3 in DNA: TGCGCCAGCAGCCCCGGAGGGGGTGTCAGTCGCGAGCAGTACTTC.

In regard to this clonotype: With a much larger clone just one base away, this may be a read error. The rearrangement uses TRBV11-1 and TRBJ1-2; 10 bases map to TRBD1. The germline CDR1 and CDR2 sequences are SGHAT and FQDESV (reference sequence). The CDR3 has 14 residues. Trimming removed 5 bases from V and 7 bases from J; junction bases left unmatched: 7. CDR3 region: CASSLTGGESGYTF. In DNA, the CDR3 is TGTGCCAGCAGCCTGACAGGGGGCGAGAGTGGCTACACCTTC. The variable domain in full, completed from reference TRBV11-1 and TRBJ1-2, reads EAEVAQSPRYKITEKSQAVAFWCDPISGHATLYWYRQILGQGPELLVQFQDESVVDDSQLPKDRFSAERLKGVDSTLKIQPAELGDSAMYLCASSLTGGESGYTFGSGTRLTVV.

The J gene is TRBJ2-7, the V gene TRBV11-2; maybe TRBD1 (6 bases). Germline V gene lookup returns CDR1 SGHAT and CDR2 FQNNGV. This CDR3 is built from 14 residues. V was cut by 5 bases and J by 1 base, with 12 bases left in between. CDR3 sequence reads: CASSQYRESYEQYF. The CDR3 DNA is TGTGCCAGCAGCCAATACAGGGAGTCCTACGAGCAGTACTTC.

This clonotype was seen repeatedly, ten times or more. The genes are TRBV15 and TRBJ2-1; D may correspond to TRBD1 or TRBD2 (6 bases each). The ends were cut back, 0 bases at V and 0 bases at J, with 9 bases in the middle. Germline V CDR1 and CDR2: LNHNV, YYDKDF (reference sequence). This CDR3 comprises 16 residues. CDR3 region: CATSRDRGPSYNEQFF. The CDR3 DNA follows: TGTGCCACCAGCAGAGACCGGGGGCCCTCCTACAATGAGCAGTTCTTC.

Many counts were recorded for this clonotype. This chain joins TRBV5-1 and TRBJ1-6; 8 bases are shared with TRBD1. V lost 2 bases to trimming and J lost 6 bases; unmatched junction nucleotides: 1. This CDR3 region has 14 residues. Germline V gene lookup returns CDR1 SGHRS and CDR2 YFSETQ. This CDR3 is CASSFDRGNSPLHF. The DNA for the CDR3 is TGCGCCAGCAGCTTCGACAGGGGTAATTCACCCCTCCACTTT.

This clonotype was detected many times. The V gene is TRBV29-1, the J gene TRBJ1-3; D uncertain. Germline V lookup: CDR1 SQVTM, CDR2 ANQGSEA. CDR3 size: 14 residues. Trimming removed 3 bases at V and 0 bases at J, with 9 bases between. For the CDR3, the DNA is TGCAGCGTTGAGGGTCTGAACTCTGGAAACACCATATATTTT. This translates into CSVEGLNSGNTIYF.

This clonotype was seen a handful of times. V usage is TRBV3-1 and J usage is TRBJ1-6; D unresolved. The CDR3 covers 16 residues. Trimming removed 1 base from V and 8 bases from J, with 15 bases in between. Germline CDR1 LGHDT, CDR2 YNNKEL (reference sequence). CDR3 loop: CASSQATEVRDSPLHF. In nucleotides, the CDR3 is TGTGCCAGCAGCCAAGCTACGGAGGTCCGTGATTCACCCCTCCACTTT.

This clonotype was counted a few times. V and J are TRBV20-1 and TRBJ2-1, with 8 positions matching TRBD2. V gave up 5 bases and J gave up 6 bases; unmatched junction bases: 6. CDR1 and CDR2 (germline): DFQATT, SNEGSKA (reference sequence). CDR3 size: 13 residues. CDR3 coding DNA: TGCAGTGCTGCGGGGACTAGGTCCAATGAGCAGTTCTTC. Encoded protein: CSAAGTRSNEQFF.

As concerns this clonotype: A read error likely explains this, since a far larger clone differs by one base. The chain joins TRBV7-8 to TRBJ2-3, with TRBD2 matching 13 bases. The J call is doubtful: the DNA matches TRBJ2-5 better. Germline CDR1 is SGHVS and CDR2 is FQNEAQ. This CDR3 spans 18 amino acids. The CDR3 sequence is CASSRRGGLAGARKTQYF. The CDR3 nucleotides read TGTGCCAGCAGCCGCAGGGGCGGACTAGCGGGAGCGCGAAAGACCCAGTACTTC.

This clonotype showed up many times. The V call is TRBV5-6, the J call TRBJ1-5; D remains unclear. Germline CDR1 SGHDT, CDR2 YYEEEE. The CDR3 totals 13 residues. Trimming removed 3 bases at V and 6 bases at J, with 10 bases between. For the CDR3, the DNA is TGTGCCAGCAGCTGGAAGTCAGGTCAGCCCCAGCATTTT. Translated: CASSWKSGQPQHF. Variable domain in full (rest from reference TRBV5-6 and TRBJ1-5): DAGVTQSPTHLIKTRGQQVTLRCSPKSGHDTVSWYQQALGQGPQFIFQYYEEEERQRGNFPDRFSGHQFPNYSSELNVNALLLGDSALYLCASSWKSGQPQHFGDGTRLSIL.

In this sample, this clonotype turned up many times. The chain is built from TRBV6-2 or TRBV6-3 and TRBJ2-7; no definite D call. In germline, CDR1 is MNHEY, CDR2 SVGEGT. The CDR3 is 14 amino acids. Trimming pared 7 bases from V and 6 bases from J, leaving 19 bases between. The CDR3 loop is CASTLGVPLGEQYF. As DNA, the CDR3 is TGTGCCAGCACCCTAGGAGTACCGTTAGGCGAGCAGTACTTC.